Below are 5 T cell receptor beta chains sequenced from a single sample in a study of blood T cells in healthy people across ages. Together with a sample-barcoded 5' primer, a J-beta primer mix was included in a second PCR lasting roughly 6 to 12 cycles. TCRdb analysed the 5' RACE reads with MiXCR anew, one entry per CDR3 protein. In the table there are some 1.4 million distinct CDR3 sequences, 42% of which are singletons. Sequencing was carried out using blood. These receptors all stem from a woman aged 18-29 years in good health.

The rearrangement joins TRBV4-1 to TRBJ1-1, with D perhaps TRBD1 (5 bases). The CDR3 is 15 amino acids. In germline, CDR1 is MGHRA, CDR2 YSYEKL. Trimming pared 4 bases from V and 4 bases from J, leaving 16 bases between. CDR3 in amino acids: CASSLGGQRGTEAFF. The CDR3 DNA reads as TGCGCCAGCAGCCTCGGAGGCCAGAGGGGCACTGAAGCTTTCTTT.

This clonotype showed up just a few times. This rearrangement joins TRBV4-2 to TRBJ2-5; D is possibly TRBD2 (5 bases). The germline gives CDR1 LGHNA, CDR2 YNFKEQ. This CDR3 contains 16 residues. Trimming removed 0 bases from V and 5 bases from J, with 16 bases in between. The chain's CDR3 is CASSQDEGSWVETQYF. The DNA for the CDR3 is TGTGCCAGCAGCCAAGACGAAGGGAGCTGGGTTGAGACCCAGTACTTC.

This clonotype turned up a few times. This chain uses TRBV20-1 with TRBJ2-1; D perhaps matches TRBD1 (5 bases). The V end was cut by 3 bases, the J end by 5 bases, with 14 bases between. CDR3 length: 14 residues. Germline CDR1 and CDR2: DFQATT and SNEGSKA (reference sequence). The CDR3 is CSASTQGINNEQFF. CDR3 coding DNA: TGCAGTGCTAGCACGCAGGGAATCAACAATGAGCAGTTCTTC.

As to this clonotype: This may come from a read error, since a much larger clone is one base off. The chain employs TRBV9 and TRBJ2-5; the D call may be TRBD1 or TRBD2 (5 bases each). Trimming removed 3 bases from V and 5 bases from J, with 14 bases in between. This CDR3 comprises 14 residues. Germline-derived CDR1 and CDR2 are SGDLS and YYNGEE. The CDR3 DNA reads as TGTGCCAGCAGCGGGTTGGGACGGATGGAGACCCAGTACTTC. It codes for CASSGLGRMETQYF.

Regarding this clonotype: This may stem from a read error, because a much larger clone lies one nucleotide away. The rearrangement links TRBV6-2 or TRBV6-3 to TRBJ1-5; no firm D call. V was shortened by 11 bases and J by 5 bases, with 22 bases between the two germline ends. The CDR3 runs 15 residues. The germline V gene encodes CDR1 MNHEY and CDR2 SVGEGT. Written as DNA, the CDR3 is TGTGCCTGCACCACCGGAGGGATTCTTTATCAGCCCCAGCATTTT. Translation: CACTTGGILYQPQHF.